This record concerns one T cell receptor beta chain sequence. What it recognizes is unknown. CDR1 and CDR2 (germline): MNHNS, SASEGT. CDR3 size: 14 residues. V lost 2 bases and J lost 4, with 9 bases in between. The record originates from a study of long-term antiretroviral therapy in people with HIV. Study-level results: Collection of the blood, which took place between the mid-2000s and the late 2010s, possibly occurred under older ART regimens.

At minimum, one pre-ART and two post-ART PBMC samples were obtained from each donor. The assay, immunoSEQ v3.0, was run at survey level. Per-sample sequencing targets were roughly 40,000-55,000 T-cell genomes. The assay was immunoSEQ multiplex PCR, and TCRdb's table has in-frame clones only and misses some. In the table there are tens of thousands of clones, 75% to 90% of which are singletons. The chain employs TRBV6-1 and TRBJ2-1, with D maybe TRBD2 (6 bases). This sequence originates from a man aged 25 to 45 with HIV. This specimen consisted of unsorted PBMCs, obtained around 4.1 years after starting antiretroviral therapy. Here the CDR3 DNA reads TGTGCCAGCAGTGAATGGGGGGTTTACAATGAGCAGTTCTTC. It codes for CASSEWGVYNEQFF.